The clone carrying this TCR beta chain was seen ten or more times. Its target is unknown. This entry is derived from a study of early T cells in non-severe SARS-CoV-2 infection. The CDR3 contains 15 residues. The germline V and J ends were trimmed by 1 base and 6 bases, with 14 bases remaining between them. In germline, CDR1 is SNHLY, CDR2 FYNNEI. The library protocol tagged individual cDNA molecules with unique molecular identifiers. MiXCR was run by TCRdb on the 5' RACE reads, yielding one entry per CDR3 protein. The sample includes roughly 90,000 distinct CDR3 sequences, 11% to 15% of them seen just once. The study's findings and limits: Using VDJdb, the matching emphasized anti-spike CD8 responses while missing private and CD4 specificities.

This clonotype was obtained from an adult who was a healthcare worker with PCR-confirmed SARS-CoV-2 infection or an uninfected control (not recorded which). Sequenced material: whole blood. This chain uses TRBV2 with TRBJ2-3, with D possibly being TRBD1 (5 bases). This CDR3 reads CASSEVQATTDTQYF. In nucleotides, the CDR3 is TGTGCCAGCAGTGAAGTACAGGCGACCACGGATACGCAGTATTTT.